This T cell receptor beta chain is drawn from a study of cytomegalovirus exposure and HLA in healthy donors. Study results and caveats: Many donors carried some public TCRs, although rarity characterized most TCR sequences. Researchers catalogued around 150 TCR beta chains as cytomegalovirus-associated. Sequencing had likely introduced a cluster of highly shared sequence variants as an artifact.

The ends were cut back, 1 base at V and 4 bases at J, with 12 bases in the middle. The CDR3 runs to 15 residues. From germline, CDR1 is SGHDT and CDR2 YYEEEE. Vbeta (60) and Jbeta (13) primers were used in the PCR. The assay was immunoSEQ multiplex PCR, and TCRdb's table has in-frame clones only and misses some. The sample lists approximately 81,000 clones; 65% to 85% were seen once. As to this clone: The target antigen is unknown.

The rearrangement joins TRBV5-6 to TRBJ2-4; no definite D call. The sample comprised PBMCs. This clonotype was obtained from a woman aged 45-59 years in good health and CMV-seronegative. The CDR3 protein is CASSLFSAPKNIQYF. CDR3 nucleotide sequence: TGTGCCAGCAGCTTGTTTTCTGCGCCAAAAAACATTCAGTACTTC.